Listed below are T cell receptor beta chains from one sample, sequenced in a study of T-cell memory formation after mild COVID-19. TCRdb ran MiXCR on the 5' RACE reads and lists one entry per CDR3 protein. The table has 470,000 or so distinct CDR3 sequences, 20% to 25% seen once; the top ten hold about 12%. Sequencing was carried out using PBMCs or a T cell subset sorted from them (not recorded which). The receptor source for this set is an adult woman who had mild COVID-19 (a few samples of this study predate the infection). Cell type and time point are not known. Each CDR3 is given with its conserved first and last residue. A D gene is named only where the DNA matches it firmly. The listing skips clone size in some rows; elsewhere it reads once, few, many or a size class.

-	TRBV12-3/TRBV12-4	TRBJ1-1	-	TGTGCCAGCAGCCCAACGGACTGGGGCACTGAAGCTTTCTTT	CASSPTDWGTEAFF
once	TRBV4-1	TRBJ2-5	-	TGCGCCAGCAGCCAAGCTCTAGCAGAGACCCAGTACTTC	CASSQALAETQYF
-	TRBV12-3/TRBV12-4	TRBJ2-5	TRBD2	TGTGCCAGCAGTTCTCCCGGGAGGGGGATAGAGACCCAGTACTTC	CASSSPGRGIETQYF
few	TRBV20-1	TRBJ2-1	TRBD1	TGCAGTGCGGAAAGGGGGCAGAATGAGCAGTTCTTC	CSAERGQNEQFF
few	TRBV12-3/TRBV12-4	TRBJ1-1	-	TGTGCCAGCAGTTTAGTCAGTACTGAAGCTTTCTTT	CASSLVSTEAFF
-	TRBV11-2	TRBJ2-3	-	TGTGCCAGCAGCCCCCACAGGGAAGATACGCAGTATTTT	CASSPHREDTQYF
few	TRBV9	TRBJ1-1	-	TGTGCCAGCAGCGTAGCCGGGGGGTTGAACACTGAAGCTTTCTTT	CASSVAGGLNTEAFF
few	TRBV15	TRBJ1-1	-	TGTGCCACCAGCAGAGCGGGGGGCCCGAACACTGAAGCTTTCTTT	CATSRAGGPNTEAFF
few	TRBV3-1	TRBJ1-1	-	TGTGCCAGCAGCCAAGGGCGAGGGGGCACTGAAGCTTTCTTT	CASSQGRGGTEAFF
-	TRBV6-5	TRBJ2-5	TRBD1	TGTGCCAGCTTAGGGGACAGGGGATCGAAGACCCAGTACTTC	CASLGDRGSKTQYF
many	TRBV9	TRBJ2-1	-	TGTGCCAGCAGTTCCCGGGACAATGAGCAGTTCTTC	CASSSRDNEQFF
-	TRBV12-3/TRBV12-4	TRBJ2-4	-	TGTGCCAGCAGTCAACTTCGACTAGCCAAAAACATTCAGTACTTC	CASSQLRLAKNIQYF
few	TRBV4-2	TRBJ2-1	TRBD2	TGTGCCAGCAGCCCAAGACTAGCGGGAGGGTTCTACAATGAGCAGTTCTTC	CASSPRLAGGFYNEQFF
-	TRBV30	TRBJ2-2	-	TGTGCCTGGAGTGCAGGGAACACCGGGGAGCTGTTTTTT	CAWSAGNTGELFF
once	TRBV7-6	TRBJ2-7	TRBD2	TGTGCCAGCGCCCGGACTAGCGGGAACTACGAGCAGTACTTC	CASARTSGNYEQYF
-	TRBV6-5	TRBJ2-7	-	TGTGCCAGCAGTTACGCCGAGGCAGCCTACGAGCAGTACTTC	CASSYAEAAYEQYF
-	TRBV12-3/TRBV12-4	TRBJ2-5	-	TGTGCCAGCAGTTTAGGTAGCCGAGGGGGGACCCAGTACTTC	CASSLGSRGGTQYF
few	TRBV7-7	TRBJ1-1	-	TGTGCTAGCAGCATGAGGATGAACACTGAAGCTTTCTTT	CASSMRMNTEAFF
few	TRBV12-3/TRBV12-4	TRBJ2-3	-	TGTGCCAGCAGTCGGATTACCCCAGATACGCAGTATTTT	CASSRITPDTQYF
few	TRBV6-6	TRBJ2-1	TRBD1	TGTGCCAGCACCCAAACAGGGGAGTCTTACAATGAGCAGTTCTTC	CASTQTGESYNEQFF
-	TRBV3-1	TRBJ2-7	-	TGTGCCAGCAGCCAATTAAGTCGGGAGCAGTACTTC	CASSQLSREQYF
few	TRBV7-2	TRBJ1-2	-	TGTGCCAGCAGCTTAACCCCTCGGACGGAGTATGGCTACACCTTC	CASSLTPRTEYGYTF
few	TRBV24-1	TRBJ2-7	TRBD2	TGTGCCACCAGTGATAGGTCTAGCGGGTCCTACGAGCAGTACTTC	CATSDRSSGSYEQYF
-	TRBV24-1	TRBJ1-1	-	TGTGCCACCAGTGCGGGGATTCAAGCTTTCTTT	CATSAGIQAFF
few	TRBV27	TRBJ2-1	TRBD2	TGTGCCAGCAGTTTAGTAGCGGGAGGTCCCAATCCCATTAATGAGCAGTTCTTC	CASSLVAGGPNPINEQFF
-	TRBV9	TRBJ2-3	-	TGTGCCAGCAGCGTAGATTATGGAGATACGCAGTATTTT	CASSVDYGDTQYF
few	TRBV7-3	TRBJ2-1	TRBD2	TGTGCCAGCAGCTCCCAGGGACTAGCGGGATACAATGAGCAGTTCTTC	CASSSQGLAGYNEQFF
-	TRBV20-1	TRBJ2-1	TRBD1	TGCAGTGCCATCAGAGGGGGCTTCTACAATGAGCAGTTCTTC	CSAIRGGFYNEQFF
few	TRBV24-1	TRBJ2-1	TRBD2	TGTGCCACCAGTGACTCCGACGACTCTAGCGGGGTTTATGAGCAGTTCTTC	CATSDSDDSSGVYEQFF
-	TRBV29-1	TRBJ1-4	-	TGCAGCGTTGAAGATCGGGGGGGGCCTAATGAAAAACTGTTTTTT	CSVEDRGGPNEKLFF
many	TRBV12-3/TRBV12-4	TRBJ2-3	-	TGTGCCAGCAGCCACCTGAGCACAGATACGCAGTATTTT	CASSHLSTDTQYF
-	TRBV30	TRBJ2-2	-	TGTGCCTGGAGTGCGCCAGGGGCGGTCACCGGGGAGCTGTTTTTT	CAWSAPGAVTGELFF
-	TRBV21-1	TRBJ1-1	-	TGTGCCAGCAGCAACCCCGACAGGGGCCCATATACAATTGGGTTCCCTGAAGCTTTCTTT	CASSNPDRGPYTIGFPEAFF